This T cell receptor (beta chain) was retrieved from a study of vaccination effects on CD4 cells after COVID-19 (dated 2022 in TCRdb). Some background on the complete study: Participants received two doses of either the BNT162b2 or the mRNA-1273 mRNA SARS-CoV-2 vaccine. A total of 10 COVID-19 convalescent patients and a few SARS-CoV-2-naive healthy vaccine recipients were included in the full study. The study compared SARS-CoV-2 spike-specific CD4+ TCR repertoires before and after mRNA vaccination in COVID-19 convalescent patients and infection-naive vaccine recipients. The Oncomine TCR Beta short-read assay on an Illumina iSeq 100 was used to sequence cultures from other donors in the study. Pre-vaccine samples were collected from a couple of convalescent patients 16 days and one week before the first dose, corresponding to 142 and 148 days after COVID-19 diagnosis. Broader findings and caveats from the paper: In convalescent patients, the post-vaccine spike-reactive repertoire consisted mainly of new vaccine-induced clones, largely distinct from infection-induced clones. The study was limited by a small number of convalescent patients and lacked early post-infection timepoints. At late post-vaccination timepoints, both infection-induced and vaccine-induced clones showed marked clonal contraction, consistent with waning T cell responses.

The protocol used for the library was the immunoSEQ multiplex PCR assay. DNA from the CD4+ T cells that had been cultured and isolated underwent TCR beta CDR3 sequencing. In the source study's methods: The analysis removed non-productive TCR sequences, trimmed reads to the CDR3 region, and retained only CDR3s that were 7 or more amino acids long. Antigen-specific clonotypes were identified with the MANAFEST web app by comparing expansion in peptide wells against reference cultures. Positive clones required FDR<0.05 expansion versus reference and all other wells, odds ratio above 5, and frequency above 0.1% in two replicate wells. A clonotype was defined as cross-reactive if the clonotype was significantly expanded both in SARS-CoV-2 spike wells and in at least one common cold coronavirus spike condition. Levenshtein distance calculated with the stringdist R package was used to assess CDR3 similarity, and unrooted trees were constructed with ape in R 3.6.1. The clones in this table, taken by TCRdb from immuneACCESS, are in-frame only. Not every clone is retained; where verified, under half of the shortfall comes from an unresolved V gene, and the cause of the rest is unknown. Clone size and the V and J calls come from that table; the DNA yielded D and trimming. Present in this sample are about 19,000 clones, around 76% of which were seen just once. Approximately 15% of the sample lies in the top ten.

The cysteine opens and the phenylalanine closes a CDR3 of 18 amino acids. Only the CDR3 DNA is retained, 54 bases long and in frame from the first base. CDR1 and CDR2 were assigned from the germline V gene (reference sequence) as LNHDA and SQIVND. V is trimmed back by 1 base and J by 3 bases, and the junction contains 8 bases that no gene match accounts for. With respect to this clone: Its antigen target is currently unknown. One base away there is no much larger clone; base qualities are not given.

In the ViraFEST assay, PBMC were stimulated with viral peptide pools, and TCR sequencing was then used to find antigen-specific CD4+ T cell clonotypes based on their expansion. After around eleven days of culture, CD4+ T cells were isolated with the EasySep CD4+ T cell isolation kit. Convalescent patients had PCR-confirmed SARS-CoV-2 infection between March and December 2020, before Alpha, Beta and Delta variants emerged in the United States. About 2.1 million PBMC per well were cultured with approximately 10 ug/ml peptides in IMDM containing approximately 4.7% human AB serum, about 9.6 IU/ml IL-2 and gentamicin. On days 3 and 7, half of the culture medium was replaced with fresh IL-2-containing medium. Unless noted otherwise, every peptide stimulation condition was grown in triplicate wells. PBMC were separated from whole blood using Ficoll-Paque Plus gradient centrifugation and were then either cryopreserved at -140C or used fresh. Overlapping peptide pools spanned the spike proteins of SARS-CoV-2 and the common cold coronaviruses HCoV-NL63, HCoV-OC43 and HCoV-229E. The QIAamp micro DNA kit was used to extract genomic DNA from the cultured CD4+ T cells.

Specimen: CD4+ T cells from PBMCs cultured with SARS-CoV-2 spike peptides, collected before COVID-19 vaccination. This specimen's cell subset or site label, per the study, means: SARS-CoV-2 spike overlapping peptide pool stimulation. The sequence links TRBV19 to TRBJ2-3, and TRBD2 aligns with 12 junction nucleotides. The receptor was derived from a human donor who had a prior SARS-CoV-2 infection. CDR3 protein: CASSIVALAGGVTDTQYF. DNA sequence: TGTGCCAGTAGTATAGTAGCACTAGCGGGAGGAGTGACAGATACGCAGTATTTT. Where the CDR3 stops, the reference TRBV19 and TRBJ2-3 genes take over; the full variable domain is DGGITQSPKYLFRKEGQNVTLSCEQNLNHDAMYWYRQDPGQGLRLIYYSQIVNDFQKGDIAEGYSVSREKKESFPLTVTSAQKNPTAFYLCASSIVALAGGVTDTQYFGPGTRLTVL.